The 2 T cell receptor beta chains in this list originate from one sample, sequenced in a study of blood T cell repertoires in COVID-19. The data were produced by immunoSEQ multiplex PCR, yet TCRdb's version contains in-frame clones alone and is incomplete. The table includes around 260,000 clones, around 89% detected once. The specimen was peripheral blood. The receptors come from a man aged 25-45 years with acute or convalescent COVID-19.

This clone turned up a few times. The CDR3 sequence: CASSGQGVGAFF. The CDR3 bases are TGTGCCAGCAGTGGTCAGGGGGTCGGGGCTTTCTTT. The rearrangement links TRBV2 to TRBJ1-1; 7 positions agree with TRBD1. Germline CDR1 SNHLY, CDR2 FYNNEI. V dropped 4 bases and J dropped 11; count of bases not matched to a gene: 7. This CDR3 has 12 residues.

The chain recombines TRBV30 with TRBJ2-1; a weak D match, TRBD2 (5 bases). The V end lost 5 bases, the J end lost 4 bases, and 12 bases lay between the germline ends. Looked up from germline, CDR1 is GTSNPN and CDR2 is SVGIG (reference sequence). The CDR3 runs to 13 residues. This chain's CDR3 is CAWDSQRYNEQFF. The CDR3 nucleotides read TGTGCCTGGGACTCCCAGCGGTACAATGAGCAGTTCTTC.